This entry is about one TCR beta chain. As yet, its antigen is unknown. Per the original methods: Quality scores were absent from the junction-only immunoSEQ sequences, so filtering differed. Using immunoSEQ multiplex PCR, the repertoire was profiled, and TCRdb retains in-frame clones only, with some absent. V and J calls and clone size come straight from that table; D and trimming were deduced from the DNA. Counted here are about 460,000 clones, 60% to 80% occurring once; the ten biggest clones make up approximately 12%. This sample is drawn from a study of shared clonotypes between healthy human individuals. Study observations and caveats: Sequencing depth was predicted to influence how clonotypes are shared among donors. Researchers sampled only blood; tissue repertoires likely differ.

Germline V lookup: CDR1 SQVTM, CDR2 ANQGSEA. The CDR3 covers 14 residues. The J segment lost 3 bases and the V segment lost 1 base, leaving 4 bases of the junction unmatched. Sequences were obtained from PBMCs. The V call is TRBV29-1, the J call TRBJ2-7, with TRBD1 identical over 9 bases. The TCR was taken from a woman aged 40 to 50 in good health. Some clones in this sample may be carry-over from other donors' samples. The CDR3 coding sequence is TGCAGCGTTGAAGGTGGACAGGGGTACTACGAGCAGTACTTC. Protein product: CSVEGGQGYYEQYF.